The present T cell receptor (beta chain) was sequenced within a study of blood T cell repertoires in COVID-19. The overall study: Sites across the United States, Italy and Spain contributed samples from acute and convalescent COVID-19. PBMCs, B-cell-depleted T cells, or T cells provided the cDNA or gDNA that made up the material.

Donors were grouped by their self-reported clinical history. Cohort 3 donors were reported recovered after two negative PCRs, clearance, or symptom resolution. The repertoire was sequenced with immunoSEQ multiplex PCR; TCRdb's copy has only in-frame clones and lacks some. Among around 200,000 clones, approximately 88% were seen once, and the ten largest hold roughly 3.2%. The source of this sequence is a woman under 40 who had recovered from COVID-19. The sequencing sample was made of PBMCs or T cells enriched from blood (not recorded which).

CDR3 region: CASSEATRYNEQFF. The CDR3 DNA follows: TGTGCCAGCAGTGAGGCGACTAGATACAATGAGCAGTTCTTC. This chain joins TRBV2 and TRBJ2-1; maybe TRBD2 (6 bases). V was pared by 3 bases and J by 4 bases, with 10 bases between. Germline values: CDR1 SNHLY, CDR2 FYNNEI. The CDR3 length is 14 residues.